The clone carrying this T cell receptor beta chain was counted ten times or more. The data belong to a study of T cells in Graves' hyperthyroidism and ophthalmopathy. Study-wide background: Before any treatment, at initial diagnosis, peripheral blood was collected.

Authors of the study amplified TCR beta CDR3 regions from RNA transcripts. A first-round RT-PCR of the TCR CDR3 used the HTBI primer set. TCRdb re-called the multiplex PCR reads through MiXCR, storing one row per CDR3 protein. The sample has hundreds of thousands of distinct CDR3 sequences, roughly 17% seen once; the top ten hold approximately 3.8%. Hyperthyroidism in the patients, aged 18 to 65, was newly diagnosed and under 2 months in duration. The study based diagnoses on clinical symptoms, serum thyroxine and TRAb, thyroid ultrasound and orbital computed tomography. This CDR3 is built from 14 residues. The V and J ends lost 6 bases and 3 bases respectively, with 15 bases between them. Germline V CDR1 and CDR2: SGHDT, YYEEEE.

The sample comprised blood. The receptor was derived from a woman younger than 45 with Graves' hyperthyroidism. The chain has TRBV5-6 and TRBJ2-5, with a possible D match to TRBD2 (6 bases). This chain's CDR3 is CASTSGLSKETQYF. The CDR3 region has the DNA TGTGCCAGCACCTCGGGACTGTCTAAAGAGACCCAGTACTTC.